The clone carrying this TCR beta chain was observed a few times. Its antigen is unidentified. Described treatment: oral pan-JAK inhibitor, 5-10 mg twice daily. It was cDNA, reverse transcribed from extracted RNA, that served as the sequencing template. The data were produced by immunoSEQ multiplex PCR, yet TCRdb's version contains in-frame clones alone and is incomplete. Altogether 150,000 to 200,000 clones are present, about half being singletons, with the ten largest covering around 10%. The sample comes from a study of CD8+ T cells in alopecia areata. Findings and limits, study-wide: Possibly as an HLA-related effect, TCR sharing across patients appeared less clear than in mice. Alphabeta T cells residing in normal skin are also sequenced in scalp samples.

The input for sequencing was CD8+ T cells sorted from blood, taken at approximately week 52, from a patient treated with tofacitinib. This clonotype was obtained from a human donor with alopecia areata.

CDR3 amino acids: CSVFLNDLSSYNEQFF. The CDR3 bases are TGCAGCGTTTTCTTGAACGACCTGAGCTCCTACAATGAGCAGTTCTTC. This sequence joins TRBV29-1 and TRBJ2-1; D unclear. The CDR3 totals 16 residues. The germline CDR1 and CDR2 sequences are SQVTM and ANQGSEA. V lost 5 bases and J lost 0, with 17 bases in between.